This T cell receptor (beta chain) was sequenced for a study of blood T cells in healthy people across ages. Overall study results and limits: Age advanced and TCR beta diversity per million T cells fell, roughly linearly.

The CDR3 spans 16 residues. Trimming shortened V by 4 bases and J by 1 base, and 18 bases separated the two germline ends. The germline V gene encodes CDR1 SGHRS and CDR2 YFSETQ. The use of a sample-barcoded 5' primer and a J-beta primer mix characterized a second PCR of about 7 to 12 cycles. TCRdb re-called the 5' RACE reads with MiXCR, one entry per CDR3 protein. The sample has some 1 million distinct CDR3 sequences; roughly 45% are singletons. Remarks on this clonotype: Its antigen remains unknown.

The sequence came from an older woman in good health. The chain recombines TRBV5-1 with TRBJ2-7; D call uncertain. The sequencing sample was made of blood. CDR3 DNA: TGCGCCAGCAGCCCCAGAGCGACGTTCACTTCCTACGAGCAGTACTTC. Its translation is CASSPRATFTSYEQYF.